This T cell receptor beta chain originates from a study of blood T cell repertoires in COVID-19. At the level of the study: Material from acute and convalescent COVID-19 was sourced from the United States, Italy and Spain. The analysed material was cDNA or gDNA that came from T cells, B-cell-depleted T cells, or PBMCs.

In the source study's methods: The authors estimated nucleated cell counts from reference gene primer amplification. Generated by immunoSEQ multiplex PCR, the TCRdb table keeps only in-frame clones and is missing some. That table gives V, J and clone size, and the DNA gave D and trimming. This sample has approximately 120,000 clones; around 88% occur once, and the top ten carry roughly 18%. Sequencing was performed on peripheral blood. The clonotype comes from a woman aged 45-60 years who had recovered from COVID-19.

The chain's CDR3 is CAWSSQTGSWDSPLHF. DNA of the CDR3: TGTGCCTGGAGTTCTCAAACCGGGTCCTGGGATTCACCCCTCCACTTT. The chain uses TRBV30 and TRBJ1-6; no firm D call. Trimming removed 2 bases at V and 8 bases at J, with 19 bases between. Germline-derived CDR1 and CDR2 are GTSNPN and SVGIG (reference sequence). This CDR3 is 16 amino acids long.